Many counts were recorded for the clone carrying this TCR beta chain. Its antigen is unknown. Patients with other autoimmune diseases, uncontrolled infections, pregnancy or lactation were excluded. The diagnostic workup employed clinical symptoms, serum thyroxine, TRAb, thyroid ultrasound and orbital computed tomography. The source of the sample is a study of Graves' ophthalmopathy and Graves' hyperthyroidism. Study findings and constraints: Classification of ophthalmopathy versus stable hyperthyroidism by a 13-signature model yielded under 90% sensitivity and roughly 80% specificity.

Amplified material comprised TCR beta CDR3 regions derived from RNA transcripts. HTBI-primed RT-PCR formed the first round, and a multiplex PCR formed the second. TCRdb independently ran MiXCR on the multiplex PCR reads; one entry per CDR3 protein. Of roughly 610,000 distinct CDR3 sequences listed, roughly 20% are singletons. This TCR came from a woman under 30 with stable Graves' hyperthyroidism. Some clones in this sample may be carry-over from other donors' samples. Source material: peripheral blood.

Here the CDR3 reads CSARSGPRAFF. CDR3 nucleotides: TGCAGTGCTAGATCTGGGCCTCGGGCTTTCTTT. The chain is built from TRBV20-1 and TRBJ1-1; D is unresolved. The CDR3 has 11 amino acids. V dropped 2 bases and J dropped 11 bases, with 12 bases sitting between them. CDR1 DFQATT and CDR2 SNEGSKA come from the germline V gene (reference sequence).